The next 12 T cell receptor beta chains were all read from a single sample in a study of T cell repertoires in cytomegalovirus infection. From the reads, TCRdb called clonotypes with MiXCR, one entry per CDR3 protein. The sample lists about 500,000 distinct CDR3 sequences; roughly a third were seen once. For these TCRs, the target antigens are not known. Sequencing was performed on cultured PBMCs, taken from culture after CMV antigen stimulation. Receptors were obtained from a human donor in good health (CMV status not recorded). Some clones in this sample may be carry-over from other donors' samples.

CDR3 residues: CASSPTTGLGETQYF. The CDR3 DNA sequence: TGCGCCAGCAGTCCCACTACGGGCTTGGGGGAGACCCAGTACTTC. The chain combines TRBV4-3 with TRBJ2-5; no firm D call. Between the trimmed V and J ends, which lost 6 bases and 5 bases, there was a span of 19 bases. The CDR3 runs to 15 residues. Germline V gene data show CDR1 as LGHNA and CDR2 as YSLEER.

This clonotype came up a few times. This chain connects TRBV4-3 to TRBJ1-1; 7 positions match TRBD1. The V and J ends lost 1 base and 7 bases, in that order; junction bases with no gene match: 9. Per germline, CDR1 LGHNA and CDR2 YSLEER. The CDR3 is 15 amino acids. The CDR3 loop is CASSQALLGTDEAFF. CDR3 nucleotide sequence: TGCGCCAGCAGCCAAGCTCTGCTCGGGACAGATGAAGCTTTCTTT.

The chain links TRBV12-3 or TRBV12-4 to TRBJ2-1, with D perhaps matching TRBD2 (5 bases). V was pared by 4 bases and J by 5 bases, with 9 bases between. CDR3 length equals 13 residues. The CDR3 region is CASSSPRDNEQFF. The CDR3 nucleotides are TGTGCCAGCAGTTCACCGCGGGACAATGAGCAGTTCTTC.

This chain joins TRBV20-1 and TRBJ2-1; 13 bases fit TRBD2. Germline values: CDR1 DFQATT, CDR2 SNEGSKA (reference sequence). The CDR3 consists of 15 residues. V gave up 0 bases and J gave up 11 bases; unmatched junction bases: 7. The DNA of the CDR3 is TGCAGTGCTAGAGATCGGACTAGCGGGAGTCCCCAGCAGTTCTTC. It yields the protein CSARDRTSGSPQQFF.

Only a few counts were recorded for this clonotype. The chain is built from TRBV27 and TRBJ2-4, with TRBD2 matching 8 bases. This CDR3 has 16 amino acids. The V and J ends lost 3 bases and 6 bases, in that order; junction bases with no gene match: 10. Germline CDR1 and CDR2: MNHEY and SMNVEV (reference sequence). This chain's CDR3 is CASSFSSGRALNIQYF. The CDR3 DNA follows: TGTGCCAGCAGTTTCTCCAGCGGGAGAGCTCTAAACATTCAGTACTTC.

This clonotype was seen a handful of times. The rearrangement joins TRBV6-2 or TRBV6-3 to TRBJ2-1; D not certain. The V gene lost 5 bases and the J gene lost 7 bases, with 12 bases spanning the gap. The CDR3 covers 13 residues. CDR1 MNHEY and CDR2 SVGEGT come from the germline V gene. DNA of the CDR3: TGTGCCAGCAGTACGCGAGCAAATAATGAGCAGTTCTTC. Amino acid sequence: CASSTRANNEQFF.

This clonotype has more than one count but fewer than ten. The CDR3, as DNA: TGTGCCAGCAACGACAGGGGAAAAGTAGGGAACACTGAAGCTTTCTTT. Protein product: CASNDRGKVGNTEAFF. This chain joins TRBV5-4 and TRBJ1-1; TRBD1 aligns across 8 bases. Germline V lookup: CDR1 SGHNT, CDR2 YYREEE (reference sequence). The V gene end was trimmed by 6 bases and the J gene end by 1 base; junction bases not matched to a gene: 11. The length of the CDR3 is 16 residues.

The V call is TRBV6-2 or TRBV6-3, the J call TRBJ2-1; TRBD2 agrees at 7 bases. The junction had 8 bases not matched to a gene; V was cut back by 8 bases and J by 4 bases. The CDR3 has 14 residues. Germline values: CDR1 MNHEY, CDR2 SVGEGT. The CDR3 DNA reads as TGTGCCAGCGGACGCGGGAGTCTATACAATGAGCAGTTCTTC. Its translation: CASGRGSLYNEQFF.

The J gene is TRBJ2-1, the V gene TRBV28; 8 bases are a match to TRBD2. Trimming took 7 bases from V and 0 from J; bases not matched to a gene: 5. This CDR3 is built from 15 residues. Germline loops: CDR1 MDHEN, CDR2 SYDVKM. The CDR3 bases are TGTGCCAGCAAGAGCGGGACTAGCTCCTACAATGAGCAGTTCTTC. The encoded protein is CASKSGTSSYNEQFF.

The sample holds a few counts of this clonotype. The V and J genes are TRBV7-8 and TRBJ2-1; unclear D gene. Germline V CDR1 and CDR2: SGHVS, FQNEAQ. V was trimmed by 7 bases and J by 7 bases, leaving 20 bases between them. CDR3 size: 15 residues. The CDR3 spells CASTRWLGWNNEQFF. The CDR3 bases are TGTGCCAGCACCCGGTGGCTGGGCTGGAATAATGAGCAGTTCTTC. The full variable domain, completed using reference TRBV7-8 and TRBJ2-1, is GAGVSQSPRYKVAKRGQDVALRCDPISGHVSLFWYQQALGQGPEFLTYFQNEAQLDKSGLPSDRFFAERPEGSVSTLKIQRTQQEDSAVYLCASTRWLGWNNEQFFGPGTRLTVL.

The chain joins TRBV29-1 to TRBJ1-2; the D is unclear. V dropped 4 bases and J dropped 7 bases, with 10 bases sitting between them. This CDR3 spans 11 amino acids. Looked up from germline, CDR1 is SQVTM and CDR2 is ANQGSEA. This CDR3 is CSVALGGGYTF. CDR3 nucleotide sequence: TGCAGCGTTGCCTTAGGAGGTGGCTACACCTTC.

This clonotype was counted ten times or more. The rearrangement joins TRBV7-2 to TRBJ1-5; D call uncertain. Germline CDR1 and CDR2: SGHTA and FQGNSA. With 1 base removed from V and 3 bases from J, the gap between germline ends came to 7 bases. This CDR3 has 14 amino acids. CDR3 in amino acids: CASSLGSINQPQHF. The CDR3 DNA sequence: TGTGCCAGCAGCTTAGGGAGTATCAATCAGCCCCAGCATTTT.